This T cell receptor (beta chain) was sequenced in a study of cytomegalovirus exposure and HLA in healthy donors. Germline CDR1 reads MNHEY; CDR2 reads SMNVEV (reference sequence). The junction had 13 bases not matched to a gene; V was cut back by 5 bases and J by 5 bases. The CDR3 is 17 residues long. Assay: immunoSEQ multiplex PCR; the TCRdb copy retains only in-frame clones and omits some. The sample lists about 160,000 clones; 86% were seen once. The study, taken as a whole, reports: Confirmation in vitro established that a few CMV-associated chains were specific for CMV antigens.

As concerns this clone: Its antigen remains unknown.

This clonotype was obtained from a woman in her late teens or twenties in good health and CMV-seronegative. The chain recombines TRBV27 with TRBJ1-3; 9 bases are shared with TRBD1. Sequenced: PBMCs. CDR3 DNA: TGTGCCAGCAGTCCTCTCGCGTTAGGACAGGGGCGAAACACCATATATTTT. This encodes CASSPLALGQGRNTIYF.